This entry concerns a single T cell receptor beta chain. This clone's antigen is unknown. No base quality values were provided; no much bigger clone lies one nucleotide off. Sequencing relied on an Illumina HiSeq 1500. Clones were called with MiXCR by TCRdb after fastp trimmed the public reads at Q25, and only in-frame beta chains were retained. When rows share a CDR3 protein, they turn into one entry using the most common DNA and genes. This sample is represented by around 740,000 distinct CDR3 sequences; 35% to 40% of them were singletons. 2.8% of the sample is held by the ten biggest clonotypes. This sample is drawn from a study of T cell repertoires in cytomegalovirus infection (dated by TCRdb to between 2019 and 2020). Describing the broader study: Donor HLA type was relevant to the analysis, because carriage of CMV infection together with the matching HLA type was indicated by public TCR beta signatures.

CDR1 SGHTA and CDR2 FQGNSA are derived from the germline V gene. V is trimmed back by 4 bases and J by 7 bases, and the junction contains 6 bases that no gene match accounts for. From the cysteine through the phenylalanine, the CDR3 covers 15 amino acids. The DNA shown is the 45-base CDR3, in frame from base 1. Study-wide conclusions, independent of this receptor: The ex vivo response was dominated by HLA-C-restricted CMV-specific TCR beta clonotypes, which also provided the single most frequent clonotype in two of eight donors. In both this cohort and an independent approximately 350-donor cohort, the cumulative frequency of public TCR beta family members distinguished carriers of CMV infection plus the relevant HLA type.

The receptor's source is a human donor in good health (CMV status not recorded). Some clones in this sample may be carry-over from other donors' samples. Sequencing input: PBMCs. The rearrangement combines TRBV7-2 with TRBJ1-6; a stretch of 8 junction bases matches TRBD1. The CDR3 reads as follows: CASSSWTGTNSPLHF. Read as DNA, the sequence is TGTGCCAGCAGCTCCTGGACAGGGACCAATTCACCCCTCCACTTT.